This TCR beta chain was documented in a study of blood T cell repertoires in COVID-19. Study-level information: Material from acute and convalescent COVID-19 was sourced from the United States, Italy and Spain.

The participants were between about 18 and 100 years old and came from about two dozen US areas. Participants' own reports of clinical history determined their cohort assignment. The V gene lost 5 bases and the J gene lost 2 bases, with 11 bases spanning the gap. This CDR3 region has 14 residues. CDR1 is MNHEY and CDR2 is SVGEGT in the germline V gene. Here immunoSEQ multiplex PCR was the method, and the copy in TCRdb shows in-frame clones only, minus some. This sample has about 200,000 clones, with around 89% found just once. This clonotype originated in a man in his thirties or forties who had recovered from COVID-19. Material for sequencing was PBMCs or T cells enriched from blood (not recorded which). The V gene is TRBV6-2 or TRBV6-3, the J gene TRBJ2-3, with TRBD2 as a possible D gene (6 bases). The CDR3 DNA reads as TGTGCCAGCAGTCAAGGGACTCCCACAGATACGCAGTATTTT. It yields the protein CASSQGTPTDTQYF.